The sequence of this TCR beta chain was determined in a study of blood T cell repertoires in COVID-19. Here immunoSEQ multiplex PCR was the method, and the copy in TCRdb shows in-frame clones only, minus some. The sample has approximately 240,000 clones; 87% are singletons. V lost 2 bases to trimming and J lost 0 bases, with 8 bases between them. Germline CDR1 reads LGHDT; CDR2 reads YNNKEL (reference sequence). This CDR3 is 15 amino acids long. The clonotype originates from a woman aged 25 to 45 with acute COVID-19. The sample comprised PBMCs or T cells enriched from blood (not recorded which). V usage is TRBV3-1 (or the pseudogene TRBV3-2) and J usage is TRBJ2-1; the D is unclear. The CDR3 loop is CASSQTRSSYNEQFF. DNA of the CDR3: TGTGCCAGCAGCCAAACTCGGAGCTCCTACAATGAGCAGTTCTTC.